These 21 T cell receptor beta chains share one sample of origin, sequenced in a study of blood T cell repertoires in COVID-19 (dated by TCRdb to about 2020). Receptor libraries were prepared by the immunoSEQ multiplex PCR assay. TCRdb's version of the immuneACCESS table is confined to in-frame rearrangements and falls short of the full clone set. An unresolved V gene accounts for under half of the shortfall where checked; the remainder is of unknown origin. The sample records 60,000 to 65,000 clones, roughly four fifths of which are singletons. 15% to 20% of the sample is held by the ten biggest clonotypes. The sample was peripheral blood. These receptors were collected from a man aged 55 to 70 with acute or convalescent COVID-19.

The rearrangement links TRBV4-3 to TRBJ2-3, with 9 bases identical to TRBD2. Germline assignment: CDR1 LGHNA and CDR2 YSLEER. CDR3 length equals 18 residues. J lost 3 bases, V lost 1 base, and 11 bases had no gene match. In DNA, the CDR3 is TGCGCCAGCAGCCAAGTGGGACTAGCTAAAAGGAGGACAGATACGCAGTATTTT. Translated: CASSQVGLAKRRTDTQYF.

This rearrangement joins TRBV3-1 (or the pseudogene TRBV3-2) to TRBJ2-7, with TRBD1 matching over 9 bases. Germline CDR1 is LGHDT and CDR2 is YNNKEL (reference sequence). The V segment lost 9 bases and the J segment 2 bases; nucleotides outside the gene matches: 5. This CDR3 has 13 amino acids. The CDR3 region has the DNA TGTGCCAGTGGACAGGGGAACCCCTACGAGCAGTACTTC. Amino acids: CASGQGNPYEQYF.

The V call is TRBV19, the J call TRBJ2-5; 8 bases are shared with TRBD1. The length of the CDR3 is 15 residues. Germline-derived CDR1 and CDR2 are LNHDA and SQIVND (reference sequence). J lost 5 bases, V lost 4 bases, and 9 bases had no gene match. The CDR3 spells CASSTPGQGGETQYF. DNA for the CDR3: TGTGCCAGTAGTACCCCCGGACAGGGCGGCGAGACCCAGTACTTC.

The rearrangement links TRBV7-9 to TRBJ2-1; TRBD1 agrees at 7 bases. This CDR3 contains 17 residues. V trimming: 2 bases; J trimming: 4 bases; junction bases outside the gene matches: 11. Germline CDR1 SEHNR, CDR2 FQNEAQ (reference sequence). The CDR3 reads CASSLRGTALSYNEQFF. Written as DNA, the CDR3 is TGTGCCAGCAGCTTAAGGGGGACAGCCCTAAGTTACAATGAGCAGTTCTTC.

The V and J genes are TRBV30 and TRBJ1-6; 7 nucleotides agree with TRBD1. CDR3 size: 15 residues. From germline, CDR1 is GTSNPN and CDR2 SVGIG (reference sequence). V dropped 2 bases and J dropped 5; count of bases not matched to a gene: 6. The CDR3 sequence: CAWSFEDRDNSPLHF. CDR3 DNA sequence: TGTGCCTGGAGTTTCGAAGACAGGGATAATTCACCCCTCCACTTT.

The J gene is TRBJ1-5, the V gene TRBV6-1; TRBD1 might be the D (5 bases). V was cut by 3 bases and J by 9 bases, with 15 bases left in between. CDR3 length: 14 amino acids. Germline-derived CDR1 and CDR2 are MNHNS and SASEGT. For the CDR3, the DNA is TGTGCCAGCAGTGAGCCCGGGGGGTTCAGGCCCCAGCATTTT. Translating it yields CASSEPGGFRPQHF.

This chain links TRBV9 with TRBJ2-2, with TRBD1 as a possible D gene (5 bases). This CDR3 is 15 amino acids long. V dropped 0 bases and J dropped 4 bases, with 10 bases sitting between them. CDR1 is SGDLS, CDR2 YYNGEE, per germline. The DNA of the CDR3 is TGTGCCAGCAGCGTAGCTAAGGGGATCACCGGGGAGCTGTTTTTT. It is translated as CASSVAKGITGELFF.

V and J are TRBV10-1 and TRBJ2-3, with 10 nucleotides matching TRBD2. Trimming took 4 bases from V and 4 from J; bases not matched to a gene: 11. This CDR3 is 17 amino acids long. Germline loops: CDR1 WNHNN, CDR2 SYGVQD (reference sequence). The CDR3 loop is CASSVRASGRDADTQYF. DNA for the CDR3: TGCGCCAGCAGTGTGCGGGCTAGCGGGAGAGACGCAGATACGCAGTATTTT.

The chain carries TRBV2 and TRBJ1-2; 9 bases line up with TRBD1. The CDR3 consists of 14 residues. Trimming cost V 7 bases and J 6 bases; bases outside gene matches: 9. The V gene's germline CDR1 is SNHLY and CDR2 FYNNEI. The CDR3: CASTQERDRDGYTF. The CDR3 DNA reads as TGTGCCAGCACCCAAGAGCGGGACAGGGATGGCTACACCTTC.

This chain uses TRBV7-9 with TRBJ2-5; D is perhaps TRBD2 (6 bases). Trimming shortened V by 5 bases and J by 2 bases, and 12 bases separated the two germline ends. Germline V gene sequence: CDR1 SEHNR, CDR2 FQNEAQ (reference sequence). This CDR3 has 14 residues. The CDR3 spells CASSPRAGQETQYF. For the CDR3, the DNA is TGTGCCAGCAGCCCCCGGGCGGGGCAAGAGACCCAGTACTTC.

This sequence joins TRBV6-4 and TRBJ2-7; TRBD1 matches at 10 bases. The J segment lost 3 bases and the V segment lost 5 bases, leaving 1 base of the junction unmatched. The CDR3 totals 13 residues. Germline-derived CDR1 and CDR2 are MRHNA and SNTAGT. The CDR3 loop is CASSRDRGYEQYF. The DNA for the CDR3 is TGTGCCAGCAGTAGGGACAGGGGCTACGAGCAGTACTTC.

V gene TRBV7-9 combines with J gene TRBJ2-7; no definite D call. V gave up 5 bases and J gave up 2 bases, with 10 bases separating them. The CDR3 spans 13 residues. Germline V gene sequence: CDR1 SEHNR, CDR2 FQNEAQ (reference sequence). The CDR3 loop reads CASSPRGPYEQYF. CDR3 sequence (DNA): TGTGCCAGCAGCCCGAGAGGCCCCTACGAGCAGTACTTC.

The chain carries TRBV6-6 and TRBJ2-1, with TRBD2 matching over 11 bases. The CDR3 extends over 16 amino acids. Trimming at V came to 6 bases and at J to 4 bases, leaving 8 bases not matched to a gene. Germline loops: CDR1 MNHNY, CDR2 SVGAGI (reference sequence). The CDR3 region has the DNA TGTGCCAGCAGCTATCTAGCGGGAGGACTATACAATGAGCAGTTCTTC. Protein product: CASSYLAGGLYNEQFF.

The chain joins TRBV28 to TRBJ2-5; a possible D gene is TRBD1 (6 bases). Trimming stripped 3 bases from V and 7 bases from J, with 9 bases between. CDR3 length: 12 amino acids. The germline V gene has CDR1 MDHEN and CDR2 SYDVKM. The chain's CDR3 is CASSFGGGTQYF. The CDR3 nucleotides are TGTGCCAGCAGTTTTGGGGGCGGGACCCAGTACTTC.

In its sample, this clone was seen once. The genes are TRBV11-2 and TRBJ1-1; unclear D gene. Per the germline V gene, CDR1 is SGHAT and CDR2 is FQNNGV. V dropped 1 base and J dropped 0 bases, with 6 bases sitting between them. There are 14 residues in the CDR3. The CDR3 bases are TGTGCCAGCAGCTTAGTGGCCGTGAACACTGAAGCTTTCTTT. Translated, it gives CASSLVAVNTEAFF.

In the case of this clone: The sample carries other DNA sequences with the same CDR3. V and J are TRBV18 and TRBJ1-4; tentative D call: TRBD1 (5 bases). Germline V lookup: CDR1 KGHSH, CDR2 LQKENI. Between the trimmed V and J ends, which lost 3 bases and 2 bases, there was a span of 7 bases. The CDR3 extends over 14 amino acids. The chain's CDR3 is CASSPRQTNEKLFF. In DNA form, the CDR3 reads TGTGCCAGCTCACCCCGACAGACTAATGAAAAACTGTTTTTT.

This chain joins TRBV11-2 and TRBJ2-1; TRBD1 matches 11 bases. CDR1 is SGHAT and CDR2 is FQNNGV in the germline V gene. This CDR3 comprises 15 residues. V lost 5 bases and J lost 6; bases outside the gene matches: 6. Here the CDR3 reads CASSHGQGAFNEQFF. The CDR3 DNA sequence: TGTGCCAGCAGCCACGGACAGGGGGCATTCAATGAGCAGTTCTTC.

This clone was seen just once. The rearrangement uses TRBV2 and TRBJ1-5, with a possible D match to TRBD1 (6 bases). Trimming left V 4 bases short and J 5 bases short, with 12 bases between. The CDR3 length is 14 residues. Germline V gene sequence: CDR1 SNHLY, CDR2 FYNNEI. The CDR3 loop reads CASSAQGTHQPQHF. CDR3 in DNA: TGTGCCAGCAGTGCACAGGGAACTCATCAGCCCCAGCATTTT. Looking up the rest from reference TRBV2 and TRBJ1-5 gives the full variable domain: EPEVTQTPSHQVTQMGQEVILRCVPISNHLYFYWYRQILGQKVEFLVSFYNNEISEKSEIFDDQFSVERPDGSNFTLKIRSTKLEDSAMYFCASSAQGTHQPQHFGDGTRLSIL.

The CDR3: CASSLRPGTSGSLDTQYF. The CDR3 DNA reads TGTGCCAGCAGTTTAAGGCCTGGGACTAGCGGGAGTTTGGATACGCAGTATTTT. J is TRBJ2-3 and V is TRBV28; 14 bases agree with TRBD2. The CDR3 sequence is 18 residues long. The germline V gene encodes CDR1 MDHEN and CDR2 SYDVKM. J lost 6 bases, V lost 2 bases, and 10 bases had no gene match. Full variable domain (outside the CDR3, taken from reference TRBV28 and TRBJ2-3): DVKVTQSSRYLVKRTGEKVFLECVQDMDHENMFWYRQDPGLGLRLIYFSYDVKMKEKGDIPEGYSVSREKKERFSLILESASTNQTSMYLCASSLRPGTSGSLDTQYFGPGTRLTVL.

This chain links TRBV3-1 (or the pseudogene TRBV3-2) with TRBJ2-3; D uncertain. The CDR3 loop spans 14 amino acids. CDR1 is LGHDT and CDR2 is YNNKEL in the germline V gene (reference sequence). Trimming left V 2 bases short and J 1 base short, with 7 bases between. CDR3 in amino acids: CASSQRVGTDTQYF. CDR3 in DNA: TGTGCCAGCAGCCAACGCGTCGGCACAGATACGCAGTATTTT.

This clone was observed once. This sequence joins TRBV11-2 and TRBJ1-4; maybe TRBD1 (6 bases). The germline gives CDR1 SGHAT, CDR2 FQNNGV. The CDR3 covers 15 residues. V was clipped by 0 bases and J by 8 bases, with 13 bases between them. CDR3 amino acids: CASSLEWGLREKLFF. The CDR3 bases are TGTGCCAGCAGCTTAGAGTGGGGGCTGAGAGAAAAACTGTTTTTT.